Presented here are 28 T cell receptor beta chains from one specimen sequenced in a study of vaccination and CD4 T cells after COVID-19. The Oncomine TCR Beta short-read assay was what sequenced the DNA obtained from cultured CD4+ T cells. From the PCR reads, TCRdb called clonotypes with MiXCR, one entry per CDR3 protein. Of under 7,500 distinct CDR3 sequences detected, approximately 60% appear once; the ten largest clones hold roughly 25%. Treatment defined: roughly ten-day PBMC culture with coronavirus spike peptide pools or control peptides (ViraFEST assay). Prior to the COVID-19 pandemic (2011-2018), the unexposed donor's CD4+ T cells were collected. Their cognate antigens are unknown. Sequenced sample: CD4+ T cells from blood, cultured in vitro. These receptor sequences come from a human donor in good health.

This rearrangement joins TRBV28 to TRBJ2-1, with TRBD1 as a possible D gene (6 bases). This CDR3 has 15 amino acids. The V gene's germline CDR1 is MDHEN and CDR2 SYDVKM. V lost 8 bases and J 5 bases, leaving 19 bases between the germline ends. CDR3 residues: CASETQGIDDNEQFF. DNA of the CDR3: TGTGCCAGCGAGACACAGGGAATTGACGACAATGAGCAGTTCTTC.

This clonotype turned up a few times. V gene TRBV2 combines with J gene TRBJ1-2; D is unclear. Germline lookup yields CDR1 SNHLY and CDR2 FYNNEI. V gave up 1 base and J gave up 4 bases, with 13 bases separating them. CDR3 length: 15 residues. The CDR3 sequence: CASSEVWGISYGYTF. CDR3 in DNA: TGTGCCAGCAGTGAAGTCTGGGGAATCTCCTATGGCTACACCTTC.

The V gene is TRBV6-2 or TRBV6-3, the J gene TRBJ2-7; TRBD1 aligns across 10 bases. This CDR3 is built from 17 residues. The ends lost 2 bases at V and 4 bases at J; junction bases unmatched: 11. Germline CDR1 is MNHEY and CDR2 is SVGEGT. As DNA, the CDR3 is TGTGCCAGCAGTTACCCGCGGGGGACAGGGGCCAATTACGAGCAGTACTTC. It specifies CASSYPRGTGANYEQYF.

This clonotype was seen a single time. This may come from a read error, since a much larger clone is one base off. The V call is TRBV7-2, the J call TRBJ1-1; D is ambiguous. Germline V gene sequence: CDR1 SGHTA, CDR2 FQGNSA. This CDR3 contains 14 residues. For the CDR3, the DNA is TGTGCCAGCAGCTTAGCACAAAGGAACACTGGAGCTTTCTTT. It encodes CASSLAQRNTGAFF.

The V and J genes are TRBV5-4 and TRBJ1-2; 10 bases line up with TRBD1. CDR1 SGHNT and CDR2 YYREEE come from the germline V gene (reference sequence). The CDR3 length is 15 residues. V was pared by 10 bases and J by 3 bases, with 12 bases of the junction left unmatched. In nucleotides, the CDR3 is TGTGCCTCCTCAAGGGGGACAGGGGTTGACTATGGCTACACCTTC. Residues: CASSRGTGVDYGYTF.

To note about this clonotype: A junction boundary mismatches the germline segment, possibly from a read error. V gene TRBV20-1 combines with J gene TRBJ1-1; TRBD1 is a possible D gene (5 bases). The CDR3 totals 11 residues. CDR1 and CDR2 from the germline V gene are DFQATT and SNEGSKA (reference sequence). CDR3 nucleotide sequence: TGCAGTGCTCTCAGGGAAACTGAGGCTTTCTTT. Protein: CSALRETEAFF.

This chain uses TRBV2 with TRBJ2-3, with D unclear. The CDR3 loop spans 14 amino acids. V lost 4 bases to trimming and J lost 3 bases, with 11 bases between them. Germline CDR1 is SNHLY and CDR2 is FYNNEI. CDR3 residues: CASSALGVTDTQYF. The CDR3 nucleotides read TGTGCCAGCAGTGCTCTAGGTGTGACAGATACGCAGTATTTT.

The chain recombines TRBV7-6 with TRBJ2-7; D might be TRBD1 (6 bases). Trimming took 1 base from V and 5 from J, leaving 9 bases between them. The CDR3 totals 13 residues. CDR1 and CDR2 from the germline V gene are SGHVS and FNYEAQ. The CDR3 nucleotides are TGTGCCAGCAGCTTAGAGGGGGTGGACGAGCAGTACTTC. It yields the protein CASSLEGVDEQYF.

The chain couples TRBV11-3 to TRBJ1-1; D is undetermined. Germline CDR1 SGHNT, CDR2 YENEEA. Trimming stripped 4 bases from V and 1 base from J, with 7 bases between. This CDR3 is built from 13 residues. CDR3 in amino acids: CASSSKRNTEAFF. The DNA for the CDR3 is TGTGCCAGCAGCTCCAAAAGGAACACTGAAGCTTTCTTT.

The chain links TRBV6-5 to TRBJ1-3, with D possibly matching TRBD1 (5 bases). CDR3 length: 15 amino acids. V shed 4 bases and J shed 2 bases, with 12 bases lying between them. CDR1 MNHEY and CDR2 SVGAGI come from the germline V gene. CDR3 loop: CASSLKGTTGNTIYF. The CDR3 DNA reads as TGTGCCAGCAGTTTAAAGGGGACTACTGGAAACACCATATATTTT.

The chain carries TRBV29-1 and TRBJ2-7, with a possible D match to TRBD2 (6 bases). Germline V gives CDR1 SQVTM, CDR2 ANQGSEA. The CDR3 contains 14 residues. Trimming took 7 bases from V and 2 from J, leaving 18 bases between them. DNA for the CDR3: TGCAGCGCCACCCGCGGGGCGAACCCCTACGAGCAGTACTTC. Translation: CSATRGANPYEQYF.

There are a few counts of this clonotype. The genes are TRBV20-1 and TRBJ2-3, with 9 bases fitting TRBD2. After removal of 0 bases from V and 14 bases from J, the junction contained 6 bases not matched to a gene. The germline CDR1 and CDR2 sequences are DFQATT and SNEGSKA (reference sequence). The CDR3 covers 12 residues. This chain's CDR3 is CSARDALAGSYF. CDR3 bases: TGCAGTGCTAGAGATGCGCTAGCGGGGTCGTATTTT.

The rearrangement links TRBV7-9 to TRBJ2-5; D ambiguous. This CDR3 region has 12 residues. V was shortened by 1 base and J by 4 bases, with 4 bases between the two germline ends. CDR1 and CDR2 from the germline V gene are SEHNR and FQNEAQ (reference sequence). The CDR3 here is CASSLGPETQYF. In DNA, the CDR3 is TGTGCCAGCAGCTTAGGTCCAGAGACCCAGTACTTC.

This clonotype was seen more than once but under ten times. The rearrangement uses TRBV20-1 and TRBJ2-2; no reliable D call. This CDR3 is 16 amino acids long. CDR1 DFQATT and CDR2 SNEGSKA come from the germline V gene (reference sequence). V lost 0 bases, J lost 0 bases, and 11 bases lay in between. The CDR3 nucleotides read TGCAGTGCTAGAGATGGGCGCCAGCCGAACACCGGGGAGCTGTTTTTT. It is translated as CSARDGRQPNTGELFF.

In its sample, this clonotype ranks as medium-sized. This chain connects TRBV5-4 to TRBJ1-2; 8 positions match TRBD1. Germline-derived CDR1 and CDR2 are SGHNT and YYREEE (reference sequence). The trim removed 4 bases at V and 7 bases at J, leaving 3 bases unmatched. The CDR3 is 12 residues long. In nucleotides, the CDR3 is TGTGCCAGCAGCCTACAGGGGGGTGGCTACACCTTC. Amino acids: CASSLQGGGYTF.

A remark on this clonotype: One junction end does not reproduce the germline sequence, and a read error may be involved. The V and J genes are TRBV7-2 and TRBJ2-5; possible D gene TRBD2, 6 bases. Germline V gives CDR1 SGHTA, CDR2 FQGNSA. The CDR3 spans 14 residues. The CDR3 DNA sequence: TGCGCCAGCAGCCTTAGGATAGCGGAAGAGACCCAGTACTTC. It encodes CASSLRIAEETQYF.

The chain recombines TRBV30 with TRBJ2-3, with D possibly being TRBD1 (5 bases). CDR3 length equals 12 residues. Germline lookup yields CDR1 GTSNPN and CDR2 SVGIG (reference sequence). V was clipped by 3 bases and J by 3 bases, with 7 bases between them. The CDR3 nucleotides read TGTGCCTGGAGCTCAGGGACAGATACGCAGTATTTT. The encoded protein is CAWSSGTDTQYF.

This chain joins TRBV6-5 and TRBJ1-1; 8 bases match TRBD1. There are 16 residues in the CDR3. V trimming: 2 bases; J trimming: 3 bases; junction bases outside the gene matches: 8. The V gene's germline CDR1 is MNHEY and CDR2 SVGAGI. CDR3 coding DNA: TGTGCCAGCAGTTACCCGTTGACAGGGGAACACACTGAAGCTTTCTTT. It translates to CASSYPLTGEHTEAFF.

The chain has TRBV14 and TRBJ2-7, with a tentative D call TRBD1 (6 bases). The CDR3 totals 14 residues. CDR1 and CDR2 from the germline V gene are SGHDN and FVKESK. The ends were cut back, 3 bases at V and 2 bases at J, with 11 bases in the middle. The CDR3, as DNA: TGTGCCAGCAGCCAGCTAGGACAGACCTACGAGCAGTACTTC. Translation: CASSQLGQTYEQYF.

The rearrangement uses TRBV28 and TRBJ2-1; the D gene is possibly TRBD2 (6 bases). This CDR3 spans 13 amino acids. V lost 6 bases and J lost 4, with 10 bases in between. Per the germline V gene, CDR1 is MDHEN and CDR2 is SYDVKM. This CDR3 reads CASRREPYNEQFF. The DNA for the CDR3 is TGTGCCAGCAGACGGGAGCCATACAATGAGCAGTTCTTC. Full variable domain (rest looked up from reference TRBV28 and TRBJ2-1): DVKVTQSSRYLVKRTGEKVFLECVQDMDHENMFWYRQDPGLGLRLIYFSYDVKMKEKGDIPEGYSVSREKKERFSLILESASTNQTSMYLCASRREPYNEQFFGPGTRLTVL.

This clonotype appeared a few times. The V gene is TRBV19, the J gene TRBJ1-3; no firm D call. V shed 7 bases and J shed 9 bases, with 16 bases lying between them. The CDR3 has 13 amino acids. CDR1 is LNHDA, CDR2 SQIVND, per germline (reference sequence). The DNA of the CDR3 is TGTGCCAGTAAAGCCAGGAGTGCAAGCACCATATATTTT. Amino acid sequence: CASKARSASTIYF. The whole variable domain, filled in from reference TRBV19 and TRBJ1-3, reads DGGITQSPKYLFRKEGQNVTLSCEQNLNHDAMYWYRQDPGQGLRLIYYSQIVNDFQKGDIAEGYSVSREKKESFPLTVTSAQKNPTAFYLCASKARSASTIYFGEGSWLTVV.

The gene calls are TRBV6-5 and TRBJ1-5; D is undetermined. Germline V gives CDR1 MNHEY, CDR2 SVGAGI. Trimming removed 0 bases from V and 6 bases from J, with 3 bases in between. This CDR3 spans 12 amino acids. In DNA form, the CDR3 reads TGTGCCAGCAGTTACTCCGGTCAGCCCCAGCATTTT. Amino acid sequence: CASSYSGQPQHF.

V is TRBV19 and J is TRBJ1-2; D possibly corresponds to TRBD1 (5 bases). This CDR3 is built from 12 residues. Per the germline V gene, CDR1 is LNHDA and CDR2 is SQIVND (reference sequence). Trimming pared 6 bases from V and 4 bases from J, leaving 9 bases between. CDR3 region: CASSLGTYGYTF. The DNA for the CDR3 is TGTGCCAGTAGCCTAGGGACCTATGGCTACACCTTC.

This clonotype has just a few counts. The rearrangement joins TRBV7-2 to TRBJ2-7, with 11 bases fitting TRBD2. Trimming cost V 1 base and J 0 bases; bases outside gene matches: 2. The CDR3 loop spans 16 amino acids. Germline V gene lookup returns CDR1 SGHTA and CDR2 FQGNSA. For the CDR3, the DNA is TGTGCCAGCAGCTTAGTAGCGGGGGGGTCCTCCTACGAGCAGTACTTC. Translating it yields CASSLVAGGSSYEQYF.

The genes are TRBV6-1 and TRBJ1-5; 11 positions match TRBD1. Trimming at V came to 3 bases and at J to 3 bases, leaving 4 bases not matched to a gene. Germline values: CDR1 MNHNS, CDR2 SASEGT. There are 16 residues in the CDR3. In DNA form, the CDR3 reads TGTGCCAGCAGTGATCGGGACAGGGGGGACAATCAGCCCCAGCATTTT. Translating it yields CASSDRDRGDNQPQHF.

This clonotype was seen only a few times. The chain uses TRBV7-2 and TRBJ2-5; the match to TRBD1 covers 8 bases. CDR3 size: 15 residues. J was trimmed by 2 bases and V by 5 bases; bases with no gene match: 7. Germline CDR1 and CDR2: SGHTA and FQGNSA. CDR3 bases: TGTGCCAGCAGCCTGGACAACAGGGGGCAAGAGACCCAGTACTTC. The encoded protein is CASSLDNRGQETQYF.

The chain joins TRBV6-1 to TRBJ1-3, with TRBD1 matching 9 bases. With V trimmed by 6 bases and J by 4 bases, 7 bases remained unmatched. This CDR3 comprises 15 residues. Germline CDR1 and CDR2: MNHNS and SASEGT. The CDR3 loop is CASRSGTGYGNTIYF. Here the CDR3 DNA reads TGTGCCAGCAGGTCCGGGACAGGGTACGGAAACACCATATATTTT.

This chain uses TRBV7-9 with TRBJ1-1; possibly TRBD1 for D (6 bases). Germline V lookup: CDR1 SEHNR, CDR2 FQNEAQ (reference sequence). V dropped 5 bases and J dropped 0 bases, with 16 bases sitting between them. There are 16 residues in the CDR3. CDR3 protein: CASSTTGRGMNTEAFF. The CDR3 coding sequence is TGTGCCAGCAGCACCACAGGGAGGGGCATGAACACTGAAGCTTTCTTT. The entire variable domain, with the rest obtained from reference TRBV7-9 and TRBJ1-1, is as follows: DTGVSQNPRHKITKRGQNVTFRCDPISEHNRLYWYRQTLGQGPEFLTYFQNEAQLEKSRLLSDRFSAERPKGSFSTLEIQRTEQGDSAMYLCASSTTGRGMNTEAFFGQGTRLTVV.